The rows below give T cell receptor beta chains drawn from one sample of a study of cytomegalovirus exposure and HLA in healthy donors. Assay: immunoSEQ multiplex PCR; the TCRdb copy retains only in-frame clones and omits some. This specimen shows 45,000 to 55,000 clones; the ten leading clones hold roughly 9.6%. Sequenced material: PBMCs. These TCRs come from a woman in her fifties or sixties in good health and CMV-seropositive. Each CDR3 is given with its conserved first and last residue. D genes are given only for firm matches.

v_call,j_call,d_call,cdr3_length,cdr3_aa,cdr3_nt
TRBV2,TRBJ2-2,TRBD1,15,CASSGQGMGTGELFF,TGTGCCAGCAGTGGACAGGGAATGGGCACCGGGGAGCTGTTTTTT
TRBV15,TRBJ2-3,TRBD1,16,CATSTGQVLTADTQYF,TGTGCCACCAGCACCGGACAGGTATTGACGGCAGATACGCAGTATTTT
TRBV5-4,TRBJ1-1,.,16,CASSLGGMNMNTEAFF,TGTGCCAGCAGCTTGGGCGGAATGAACATGAACACTGAAGCTTTCTTT
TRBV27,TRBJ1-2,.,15,CASSFRVGSSYGYTF,TGTGCCAGCAGTTTCAGGGTGGGGTCTAGCTATGGCTACACCTTC
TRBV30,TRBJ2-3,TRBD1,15,CAWSDRDRGADTQYF,TGTGCCTGGAGTGATCGGGACAGGGGTGCAGATACGCAGTATTTT
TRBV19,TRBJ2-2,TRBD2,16,CASSQTPGLVAGELFF,TGTGCCAGTAGTCAGACGCCGGGACTAGTGGCCGGGGAGCTGTTTTTT
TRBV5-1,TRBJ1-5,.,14,CASSFGQAGQPQHF,TGCGCCAGCAGCTTCGGTCAGGCTGGTCAGCCCCAGCATTTT
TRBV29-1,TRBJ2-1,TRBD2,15,CSGLGTRSSYNEQFF,TGCAGCGGCCTCGGGACTAGGAGCTCCTACAATGAGCAGTTCTTC
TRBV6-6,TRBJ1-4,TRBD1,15,CASSLGTGGNEKLFF,TGTGCCAGCAGTCTGGGGACAGGCGGTAATGAAAAACTGTTTTTT
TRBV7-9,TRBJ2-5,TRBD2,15,CASSPSGPFQETQYF,TGTGCCAGCAGCCCTAGCGGGCCATTCCAAGAGACCCAGTACTTC